The 28 T cell receptor beta chains in this list originate from one sample, sequenced in a study of blood T cells in healthy people across ages. A sample-barcoded 5' primer and a J-beta primer mix were used in a second PCR of about 6 to 12 cycles. TCRdb reanalysed the 5' RACE reads using MiXCR and keeps one entry per CDR3 protein. In the table there are more than 500,000 distinct CDR3 sequences, roughly 28% of which are singletons. The specimen sequenced was blood. These receptors were taken from an older woman in good health.

J is TRBJ2-5 and V is TRBV12-3 or TRBV12-4; 8 bases fit TRBD2. The J call is uncertain, as TRBJ2-1 better fits the DNA end. This CDR3 spans 13 amino acids. DNA of the CDR3: TGTGCCAGCAGTGAGCGGGGGTGGAATGAGCAGTTCTTC. Its protein product is CASSERGWNEQFF.

The V call is TRBV12-3 or TRBV12-4, the J call TRBJ2-2, with D hard to call. CDR3 length equals 15 residues. Trimming stripped 2 bases from V and 4 bases from J, with 11 bases between. The CDR3 loop reads CASSLRRGGTGELFF. As DNA, the CDR3 is TGTGCCAGCAGTTTACGTAGAGGTGGCACCGGGGAGCTGTTTTTT.

This clonotype was recorded a few times. The V gene is TRBV6-5, the J gene TRBJ2-5; TRBD2 aligns across 8 bases. The last part of the DNA fits TRBJ2-1 better; the J call may be wrong. Germline V gene lookup returns CDR1 MNHEY and CDR2 SVGAGI. This CDR3 is built from 12 residues. The CDR3 bases are TGTGCCAGCAGTTACCGGGAGGGGGAGCAGTTCTTC. As protein: CASSYREGEQFF.

J is TRBJ2-1 and V is TRBV7-2; TRBD2 matches 9 bases. J lost 0 bases, V lost 5 bases, and 5 bases had no gene match. Germline lookup yields CDR1 SGHTA and CDR2 FQGNSA. The CDR3 is made up of 16 amino acids. In nucleotides, the CDR3 is TGTGCCAGCAGCCCAGCGGGGGGCCGCTCCTACAATGAGCAGTTCTTC. As protein: CASSPAGGRSYNEQFF.

This clonotype appeared a few times. The rearrangement joins TRBV28 to TRBJ2-5; 9 positions agree with TRBD1. Judging by the DNA end, TRBJ2-7 fits better; the J call may be wrong. Germline values: CDR1 MDHEN, CDR2 SYDVKM. The CDR3 consists of 14 residues. The CDR3 loop is CASSHTGGRGEQYF. The CDR3 bases are TGTGCCAGCAGCCACACAGGGGGCCGTGGCGAGCAGTACTTC.

This clonotype was recorded a few times. This CDR3 is CASSPKGNEQFF. The CDR3 DNA reads as TGTGCCAGCTCACCAAAGGGGAATGAGCAGTTCTTC. The J gene is TRBJ2-1, the V gene TRBV18; D is possibly TRBD1 (5 bases). V lost 2 bases and J lost 7, with 6 bases in between. The CDR3 consists of 12 residues. From germline, CDR1 is KGHSH and CDR2 LQKENI.

This chain joins TRBV20-1 and TRBJ2-1; D tentatively fits TRBD1 or TRBD2 (5 bases each). Per germline, CDR1 DFQATT and CDR2 SNEGSKA (reference sequence). Trimming left V 6 bases short and J 3 bases short, with 15 bases between. The CDR3 extends over 14 amino acids. CDR3 region: CSAIAPGLYNEQFF. In DNA, the CDR3 is TGCAGTGCCATTGCACCGGGGCTCTACAATGAGCAGTTCTTC.

This clonotype was picked up a small number of times. This sequence joins TRBV3-1 and TRBJ2-5; 8 nucleotides line up with TRBD2. The DNA end lines up better with TRBJ2-7; the J call may be wrong. The CDR3 sequence is 15 residues long. Germline V gene data show CDR1 as LGHDT and CDR2 as YNNKEL (reference sequence). The CDR3 coding sequence is TGTGCCAGCAGCCAATCCAGGCGGGGGGCCTACGAGCAGTACTTC. It codes for CASSQSRRGAYEQYF.

The V call is TRBV7-3, the J call TRBJ1-6; perhaps TRBD1 as D (5 bases). V gave up 2 bases and J gave up 5 bases, with 10 bases separating them. CDR1 is SGHTA, CDR2 FQGTGA, per germline. This CDR3 is built from 15 residues. The CDR3 nucleotides are TGTGCCAGCAGCTTACAGAGCAGGGATAATTCACCCCTCCACTTT. This encodes CASSLQSRDNSPLHF.

This clonotype was seen only a few times. V is TRBV4-3 and J is TRBJ1-5, with a possible D match to TRBD1 (6 bases). Trimming took off 3 bases at V and 5 bases at J, with 8 bases between the two ends. The CDR3 extends over 13 amino acids. In germline, CDR1 is LGHNA, CDR2 YSLEER. CDR3 sequence (DNA): TGCGCCAGCAGCCAGGCAGGGGATCAGCCCCAGCATTTT. Translated: CASSQAGDQPQHF.

This clonotype appeared a few times. The CDR3 sequence is CASSFLVGQSTMNTEAFF. The DNA of the CDR3 is TGTGCCAGCAGTTTTTTAGTAGGGCAGAGCACAATGAACACTGAAGCTTTCTTT. This chain connects TRBV12-3 or TRBV12-4 to TRBJ1-1, with D unclear. V was pared by 3 bases and J by 0 bases, with 20 bases between. The CDR3 contains 18 residues.

The chain is built from TRBV7-2 and TRBJ1-2; D ambiguous. Germline lookup yields CDR1 SGHTA and CDR2 FQGNSA. Deletions cut 5 bases from V and 8 bases from J, with 21 bases between. This CDR3 comprises 15 residues. The CDR3 here is CASSPGVRSFEGYTF. The CDR3 coding sequence is TGTGCCAGCAGCCCGGGAGTCCGGTCCTTCGAGGGCTACACCTTC.

The gene calls are TRBV7-8 and TRBJ1-2; 12 bases fit TRBD1. Germline assignment: CDR1 SGHVS and CDR2 FQNEAQ. J lost 4 bases, V lost 5 bases, and 11 bases had no gene match. The CDR3 runs 17 residues. DNA for the CDR3: TGTGCCAGCAGCCCCCGGGACAGGGGGCGCCGGAGCTATGGCTACACCTTC. Translated: CASSPRDRGRRSYGYTF.

V usage is TRBV5-5 and J usage is TRBJ2-5; no clear D. The end of the DNA aligns better with TRBJ2-1, so the J call may be wrong. Germline V gene sequence: CDR1 SGHKS, CDR2 YYEKEE (reference sequence). CDR3 length: 12 residues. CDR3 DNA: TGTGCCAGCAGCGACCTATACAATGAGCAGTTCTTC. Protein product: CASSDLYNEQFF.

V is TRBV29-1 and J is TRBJ1-3; the D is unclear. V was cut by 2 bases and J by 2 bases, with 10 bases left in between. Germline V CDR1 and CDR2: SQVTM, ANQGSEA. This CDR3 contains 14 residues. DNA for the CDR3: TGCAGCGTTGAAAAGCAGGAGGCTGGAAACACCATATATTTT. Amino acids: CSVEKQEAGNTIYF.

In this sample, this clonotype turned up once. One junction end does not reproduce the germline sequence, and a read error may be involved. The chain recombines TRBV5-1 with TRBJ2-1; 10 nucleotides agree with TRBD1. CDR3 size: 14 residues. Germline CDR1 is SGHRS and CDR2 is YFSETQ. The CDR3 protein is CASSPGTGANEQLF. The CDR3 bases are TGCGCCAGCAGTCCCGGGACAGGGGCGAATGAGCAGCTCTTC.

The chain links TRBV4-3 to TRBJ1-1; TRBD1 is a possible D gene (6 bases). Trimming shortened V by 0 bases and J by 1 base, and 9 bases separated the two germline ends. In germline, CDR1 is LGHNA, CDR2 YSLEER. This CDR3 has 15 amino acids. CDR3 in amino acids: CASSQDDRPNTEAFF. For the CDR3, the DNA is TGCGCCAGCAGCCAAGACGACAGGCCGAACACTGAAGCTTTCTTT.

DNA for the CDR3: TGTGCCAGCAGTTACTCTGGGACTAGTGTCAATGAGCAGTTCTTC. Its translation: CASSYSGTSVNEQFF. The chain combines TRBV6-2 or TRBV6-3 with TRBJ2-1, with 8 bases matching TRBD2. The CDR3 consists of 15 residues. The V gene end was trimmed by 0 bases and the J gene end by 6 bases; junction bases not matched to a gene: 4. The germline CDR1 and CDR2 sequences are MNHEY and SVGEGT.

The chain is built from TRBV5-1 and TRBJ2-5; D is undetermined. Germline V gene data show CDR1 as SGHRS and CDR2 as YFSETQ. The CDR3 runs 13 residues. Trimming shortened V by 1 base and J by 0 bases, and 4 bases separated the two germline ends. As DNA, the CDR3 is TGCGCCAGCAGCTTGTTATACCAAGAGACCCAGTACTTC. Protein product: CASSLLYQETQYF.

There are a few counts of this clonotype. J is TRBJ2-3 and V is TRBV9; 10 nucleotides agree with TRBD1. J lost 2 bases, V lost 7 bases, and 10 bases had no gene match. Germline V lookup: CDR1 SGDLS, CDR2 YYNGEE. This CDR3 spans 16 amino acids. The CDR3 DNA reads as TGTGCCAGCGGGGCAGGACAGGGGGTTTCCACAGATACGCAGTATTTT. Translated: CASGAGQGVSTDTQYF.

The V and J genes are TRBV7-2 and TRBJ2-5; 9 nucleotides agree with TRBD1. V was clipped by 4 bases and J by 3 bases; unmatched bases: 6. Germline lookup yields CDR1 SGHTA and CDR2 FQGNSA. This CDR3 region has 15 residues. The CDR3 is CASSSGDRVEETQYF. In nucleotides, the CDR3 is TGTGCCAGCAGCTCCGGGGACAGGGTGGAAGAGACCCAGTACTTC.

This clonotype turned up a few times. The V gene is TRBV21-1, the J gene TRBJ1-2; the table's D call TRBD1 went unverified against the DNA. TRBV21-1 counts as a pseudogene. The CDR3 length is 16 residues. The CDR3 region is CASSNEAGQLFYGYTF. CDR3 sequence (DNA): TGTGCCAGCAGCAATGAAGCGGGACAGCTCTTCTATGGCTACACCTTC.

The rearrangement links TRBV10-3 to TRBJ1-4; no reliable D call. V lost 0 bases and J 8 bases, leaving 13 bases between the germline ends. This CDR3 comprises 15 residues. From germline, CDR1 is ENHRY and CDR2 SYGVKD. CDR3: CAISESNSQGEKLFF. CDR3 DNA: TGTGCCATCAGTGAGTCGAATTCCCAAGGAGAAAAACTGTTTTTT.

The V gene is TRBV4-1, the J gene TRBJ1-2, with D unresolved. This CDR3 region has 14 residues. Germline V gene lookup returns CDR1 MGHRA and CDR2 YSYEKL. The V end was cut by 1 base, the J end by 2 bases, with 8 bases between. The CDR3 region is CASSQVLENYGYTF. For the CDR3, the DNA is TGCGCCAGCAGCCAAGTCTTAGAGAACTATGGCTACACCTTC.

The rearrangement joins TRBV12-3 or TRBV12-4 to TRBJ1-4; D not resolved. This CDR3 region has 15 residues. Trimming took off 6 bases at V and 4 bases at J, with 15 bases between the two ends. As DNA, the CDR3 is TGTGCCAGCAGCGAAGTTGGACGGATTAATGAAAAACTGTTTTTT. Encoded protein: CASSEVGRINEKLFF.

This clonotype was detected a few times. One base away lies a much larger clone, so this may be a sequencing read error. The V and J genes are TRBV11-1 and TRBJ2-1; 7 bases align to TRBD1. Germline CDR1 and CDR2: SGHAT and FQDESV (reference sequence). The CDR3 loop spans 15 amino acids. The CDR3 coding sequence is TGTGCCAGCAGCTTAAGGGACAGCTCCCACAATGAGCAGTTCTTC. It translates to CASSLRDSSHNEQFF.

DNA of the CDR3: TGTGCCAGCAGCCTGGACTCATCCATCACCGGGGAGCTGTTTTTT. The encoded protein is CASSLDSSITGELFF. This chain joins TRBV6-2 or TRBV6-3 and TRBJ2-2; D perhaps matches TRBD2 (5 bases). CDR3 length: 15 residues. Per the germline V gene, CDR1 is MNHEY and CDR2 is SVGEGT. V was trimmed by 6 bases and J by 4 bases, leaving 15 bases between them.

This clonotype was observed a handful of times. The gene calls are TRBV5-5 and TRBJ2-2, with TRBD1 matching 8 bases. Germline CDR1 and CDR2: SGHKS and YYEKEE (reference sequence). CDR3 length: 15 residues. V was pared by 5 bases and J by 1 base, with 4 bases of the junction left unmatched. Here the CDR3 DNA reads TGTGCCAGCAGGACACAGGGGGGGAACACCGGGGAGCTGTTTTTT. It yields the protein CASRTQGGNTGELFF.